The 32 T cell receptor beta chains below all came from one sample that was sequenced in a study of blood T cell repertoires in COVID-19. This table comes from immunoSEQ multiplex PCR, and its TCRdb copy is limited to in-frame clones, with some not included. This table holds 130,000 to 150,000 clones, around nine tenths found once. The material sequenced was peripheral blood. These receptors were taken from a woman in her forties or fifties with acute or convalescent COVID-19.

The V call is TRBV18, the J call TRBJ1-5; D remains unclear. V lost 2 bases, J lost 4 bases, and 6 bases lay in between. Germline V gives CDR1 KGHSH, CDR2 LQKENI. The CDR3 is 13 residues long. The CDR3 bases are TGTGCCAGCTCACCAACGGGGAATCAGCCCCAGCATTTT. It yields the protein CASSPTGNQPQHF.

The chain combines TRBV19 with TRBJ2-7; possible D gene TRBD1, 7 bases. CDR1 is LNHDA, CDR2 SQIVND, per germline (reference sequence). The CDR3 has 13 residues. V was shortened by 3 bases and J by 3 bases, with 9 bases between the two germline ends. CDR3 loop: CASSIQGGYEQYF. CDR3 nucleotide sequence: TGTGCCAGTAGTATTCAGGGGGGCTACGAGCAGTACTTC.

The rearrangement joins TRBV5-6 to TRBJ2-7; a possible D gene is TRBD2 (6 bases). Germline values: CDR1 SGHDT, CDR2 YYEEEE. The ends were cut back, 8 bases at V and 0 bases at J, with 12 bases in the middle. CDR3 length equals 13 residues. The CDR3 sequence is CARGTLSSYEQYF. The DNA of the CDR3 is TGTGCCAGAGGGACTCTTAGCTCCTACGAGCAGTACTTC.

The chain is built from TRBV7-9 and TRBJ2-1, with 8 bases lining up with TRBD1. J lost 2 bases, V lost 5 bases, and 8 bases had no gene match. Germline V gives CDR1 SEHNR, CDR2 FQNEAQ (reference sequence). The CDR3 sequence is 16 residues long. CDR3 coding DNA: TGTGCCAGCAGCCATGACAGGGGTTATCCCTACAATGAGCAGTTCTTC. It translates to CASSHDRGYPYNEQFF.

This chain uses TRBV11-3 with TRBJ2-3, with 8 bases identical to TRBD2. The junction had 10 bases not matched to a gene; V was cut back by 5 bases and J by 0 bases. Germline V gene sequence: CDR1 SGHNT, CDR2 YENEEA. The CDR3 is 17 amino acids. CDR3 region: CASSPGLAGGSTDTQYF. CDR3 nucleotides: TGTGCCAGCAGCCCCGGCTTGGCGGGGGGTAGCACAGATACGCAGTATTTT. Together with reference TRBV11-3 and TRBJ2-3, the CDR3 gives the full variable domain: EAGVVQSPRYKIIEKKQPVAFWCNPISGHNTLYWYLQNLGQGPELLIRYENEEAVDDSQLPKDRFSAERLKGVDSTLKIQPAELGDSAVYLCASSPGLAGGSTDTQYFGPGTRLTVL.

CDR3 DNA sequence: TGTGCCAGCAGCAGAGAATCAGTGGGACAGGGTGTGCAGCCCCAGCATTTT. Its translation: CASSRESVGQGVQPQHF. J is TRBJ1-5 and V is TRBV4-2; 9 nucleotides agree with TRBD1. Germline V lookup: CDR1 LGHNA, CDR2 YNFKEQ. The CDR3 is 17 amino acids. Trimming at V came to 5 bases and at J to 7 bases, leaving 15 bases not matched to a gene.

The sample holds a few counts of this clone. The chain employs TRBV19 and TRBJ1-5, with a weak D call TRBD1 (5 bases). The CDR3 consists of 14 residues. Trimming cost V 1 base and J 3 bases, with 7 bases left between them. Germline V gene sequence: CDR1 LNHDA, CDR2 SQIVND (reference sequence). The CDR3 loop is CASSIAGHNQPQHF. DNA of the CDR3: TGTGCCAGTAGTATAGCAGGGCACAATCAGCCCCAGCATTTT.

V and J are TRBV7-2 and TRBJ1-5, with D tentatively TRBD1 (6 bases). Trimming cost V 5 bases and J 2 bases, with 22 bases left between them. CDR1 and CDR2 (germline): SGHTA, FQGNSA. The CDR3 covers 18 residues. CDR3 nucleotide sequence: TGTGCCAGCAGCCCCCGAAAAGGGGGTTCCGAGGGCAATCAGCCCCAGCATTTT. Translation: CASSPRKGGSEGNQPQHF.

V is TRBV14 and J is TRBJ1-5; D call uncertain. Germline lookup yields CDR1 SGHDN and CDR2 FVKESK. This CDR3 region has 15 residues. Trimming shortened V by 2 bases and J by 4 bases, and 12 bases separated the two germline ends. The CDR3, as DNA: TGTGCCAGCAGCCAATCCAGCGGTAGTAATCAGCCCCAGCATTTT. Translation: CASSQSSGSNQPQHF.

This clone was picked up a small number of times. The gene calls are TRBV7-2 and TRBJ1-2, with 8 bases that match TRBD1. Germline loops: CDR1 SGHTA, CDR2 FQGNSA. The V and J ends lost 1 base and 2 bases, in that order; junction bases with no gene match: 3. This CDR3 has 15 residues. For the CDR3, the DNA is TGTGCCAGCAGCTTAGTACAGGGGGAGAACTATGGCTACACCTTC. Its translation: CASSLVQGENYGYTF. Using reference TRBV7-2 and TRBJ1-2 for the parts outside the CDR3, the full variable domain is GAGVSQSPSNKVTEKGKDVELRCDPISGHTALYWYRQSLGQGLEFLIYFQGNSAPDKSGLPSDRFSAERTGGSVSTLTIQRTQQEDSAVYLCASSLVQGENYGYTFGSGTRLTVV.

The chain joins TRBV6-4 to TRBJ1-3; TRBD1 matches 9 bases. The length of the CDR3 is 19 residues. In germline, CDR1 is MRHNA, CDR2 SNTAGT. With 6 bases clipped from V and 0 bases from J, the junction kept 15 bases outside the gene matches. The CDR3 sequence: CASRFKRDRAESSGNTIYF. In DNA form, the CDR3 reads TGTGCCAGCAGATTCAAAAGGGACAGGGCCGAGAGCTCTGGAAACACCATATATTTT.

CDR3 coding DNA: TGTGCCAGTAGACTAGCGGGTCACGAGCAGTACTTC. Protein: CASRLAGHEQYF. The rearrangement joins TRBV12-3 or TRBV12-4 to TRBJ2-7, with TRBD2 identical over 10 bases. J lost 5 bases, V lost 9 bases, and 4 bases had no gene match. The CDR3 extends over 12 amino acids.

The chain links TRBV6-5 to TRBJ1-3, with TRBD1 as a possible D gene (6 bases). In germline, CDR1 is MNHEY, CDR2 SVGAGI. This CDR3 is built from 13 residues. Trimming left V 6 bases short and J 5 bases short, with 11 bases between. CDR3 nucleotide sequence: TGTGCCAGCAGCGGGACATCCAGAAACACCATATATTTT. Translation: CASSGTSRNTIYF.

The V call is TRBV24-1, the J call TRBJ1-2, with D perhaps matching TRBD1 (5 bases). Trimming shortened V by 11 bases and J by 8 bases, and 23 bases separated the two germline ends. Germline CDR1 reads KGHDR; CDR2 reads SFDVKD. This CDR3 is built from 14 residues. The CDR3: CAISARGVPYGYTF. CDR3 coding DNA: TGTGCCATCTCGGCGCGGGGGGTACCCTACGGCTACACCTTC.

V and J are TRBV3-1 (or the pseudogene TRBV3-2) and TRBJ2-2, with 8 bases aligning to TRBD2. The CDR3 runs 17 residues. Germline V gene data show CDR1 as LGHDT and CDR2 as YNNKEL (reference sequence). Losses at the gene ends were 4 bases for V and 5 bases for J; bases not matched to a gene: 12. CDR3 coding DNA: TGTGCCAGCAGCCCCTACCTGACTAGCGTAAAGACCGGGGAGCTGTTTTTT. Translated, it gives CASSPYLTSVKTGELFF.

The CDR3 bases are TGTGCCAGCCGCCGGACAGGGGGCACAGATACGCAGTATTTT. Translation: CASRRTGGTDTQYF. The chain recombines TRBV2 with TRBJ2-3; TRBD1 aligns across 9 bases. The trim removed 8 bases at V and 1 base at J, leaving 4 bases unmatched. In germline, CDR1 is SNHLY, CDR2 FYNNEI. The CDR3 is made up of 14 amino acids. Supplemented by reference TRBV2 and TRBJ2-3, the full variable domain reads EPEVTQTPSHQVTQMGQEVILRCVPISNHLYFYWYRQILGQKVEFLVSFYNNEISEKSEIFDDQFSVERPDGSNFTLKIRSTKLEDSAMYFCASRRTGGTDTQYFGPGTRLTVL.

This clone occurred once. This sample also contains other DNA sequences that code for the same CDR3. The chain couples TRBV18 to TRBJ1-1; 9 nucleotides match TRBD1. Germline loops: CDR1 KGHSH, CDR2 LQKENI. Germline trimming cut 2 bases from V and 1 base from J; bases unmatched to any gene: 2. CDR3 length: 15 residues. The CDR3 is CASSPAGQGNTEAFF. The CDR3, as DNA: TGTGCCAGCTCACCAGCGGGACAGGGGAACACTGAAGCTTTCTTT.

The chain is built from TRBV7-6 and TRBJ1-5; maybe TRBD1 (5 bases). This CDR3 has 14 residues. Looked up from germline, CDR1 is SGHVS and CDR2 is FNYEAQ. The V gene lost 2 bases and the J gene lost 4 bases, with 9 bases spanning the gap. CDR3 sequence (DNA): TGTGCCAGCAGCTTAATGGACACGAATCAGCCCCAGCATTTT. Protein product: CASSLMDTNQPQHF. The whole variable domain, filled in from reference TRBV7-6 and TRBJ1-5, reads GAGVSQSPRYKVTKRGQDVALRCDPISGHVSLYWYRQALGQGPEFLTYFNYEAQQDKSGLPNDRFSAERPEGSISTLTIQRTEQRDSAMYRCASSLMDTNQPQHFGDGTRLSIL.

This clone appeared a single time. The J gene is TRBJ2-3, the V gene TRBV18, with D tentatively TRBD2 (6 bases). The germline gives CDR1 KGHSH, CDR2 LQKENI. The V end was cut by 1 base, the J end by 4 bases, with 15 bases between. This CDR3 comprises 16 residues. The CDR3 bases are TGTGCCAGCTCACCACGGACCCCGGGAGCTGCAGATACGCAGTATTTT. Translated, it gives CASSPRTPGAADTQYF.

In this sample, this clone turned up a few times. The J gene is TRBJ1-2, the V gene TRBV19; TRBD1 matches at 9 bases. V dropped 3 bases and J dropped 4; count of bases not matched to a gene: 9. Germline-derived CDR1 and CDR2 are LNHDA and SQIVND (reference sequence). The CDR3 extends over 16 amino acids. Here the CDR3 DNA reads TGTGCCAGTAGTATCGTACAGGGGGCGCGTGGCTATGGCTACACCTTC. As protein: CASSIVQGARGYGYTF.

On this clone itself: Distinct nucleotide sequences in the sample also encode this CDR3. This chain connects TRBV5-1 to TRBJ1-1; D unresolved. Looked up from germline, CDR1 is SGHRS and CDR2 is YFSETQ. Trimming removed 0 bases at V and 0 bases at J, with 6 bases between. There are 14 residues in the CDR3. The CDR3 DNA is TGCGCCAGCAGCTTGGGGCAGATGAACACTGAAGCTTTCTTT. Translating it yields CASSLGQMNTEAFF.

The sample holds one count of this clone. The gene calls are TRBV27 and TRBJ1-2; the match to TRBD1 covers 7 bases. The CDR3 runs to 15 residues. The germline CDR1 and CDR2 sequences are MNHEY and SMNVEV (reference sequence). V lost 6 bases and J lost 5; bases outside the gene matches: 12. This chain's CDR3 is CASSSRHRGGYGYTF. CDR3 in DNA: TGTGCCAGCAGCTCCCGACACAGGGGTGGGTATGGCTACACCTTC.

This rearrangement joins TRBV30 to TRBJ1-2, with no clear D. The CDR3 spans 12 residues. V was pared by 2 bases and J by 2 bases, with 6 bases between. The germline CDR1 and CDR2 sequences are GTSNPN and SVGIG (reference sequence). This CDR3 reads CAWSRSNYGYTF. CDR3 coding DNA: TGTGCCTGGAGTAGGAGCAACTATGGCTACACCTTC.

The chain combines TRBV5-1 with TRBJ2-3, with a possible D match to TRBD2 (5 bases). CDR1 is SGHRS, CDR2 YFSETQ, per germline. V gave up 1 base and J gave up 5 bases, with 8 bases separating them. The CDR3 runs 13 residues. CDR3 protein: CASSLTGIDTQYF. DNA of the CDR3: TGCGCCAGCAGCTTGACGGGGATAGATACGCAGTATTTT.

The chain links TRBV30 to TRBJ2-3; D unresolved. CDR3 length: 12 amino acids. Germline V gene data show CDR1 as GTSNPN and CDR2 as SVGIG (reference sequence). V lost 0 bases, J lost 4 bases, and 5 bases lay in between. CDR3 in amino acids: CAWSVNSDTQYF. The CDR3 DNA follows: TGTGCCTGGAGTGTCAATTCAGATACGCAGTATTTT.

The J gene is TRBJ2-5, the V gene TRBV9; no clear D gene. The ends were cut back, 1 base at V and 2 bases at J, with 6 bases in the middle. The CDR3 covers 13 residues. Germline V CDR1 and CDR2: SGDLS, YYNGEE. CDR3 residues: CASSVSQQETQYF. CDR3 in DNA: TGTGCCAGCAGCGTATCTCAGCAAGAGACCCAGTACTTC.

The chain has TRBV18 and TRBJ1-5; no clear D gene. V was pared by 5 bases and J by 3 bases, with 14 bases between. This CDR3 has 15 amino acids. The V gene's germline CDR1 is KGHSH and CDR2 LQKENI. CDR3 residues: CASSDNVQNNQPQHF. In nucleotides, the CDR3 is TGTGCCAGCTCAGATAACGTGCAGAACAATCAGCCCCAGCATTTT.

This clone has a handful of counts. This sequence joins TRBV28 and TRBJ2-3; 7 bases align to TRBD1. The V segment lost 6 bases and the J segment 3 bases; nucleotides outside the gene matches: 18. CDR1 is MDHEN, CDR2 SYDVKM, per germline. The CDR3 loop spans 18 amino acids. This chain's CDR3 is CASSSGTEFAPLTDTQYF. The CDR3 DNA sequence: TGTGCCAGCAGCTCTGGGACAGAATTTGCCCCTTTAACAGATACGCAGTATTTT.

The chain recombines TRBV30 with TRBJ2-3; 10 nucleotides align to TRBD1. This CDR3 spans 16 amino acids. Germline CDR1 and CDR2: GTSNPN and SVGIG (reference sequence). V was pared by 0 bases and J by 6 bases, with 9 bases of the junction left unmatched. The CDR3 region has the DNA TGTGCCTGGAGTGTACTCGGGACAGGGGTACACGATACGCAGTATTTT. It encodes CAWSVLGTGVHDTQYF.

The chain links TRBV19 to TRBJ2-1; 13 nucleotides match TRBD2. Germline loops: CDR1 LNHDA, CDR2 SQIVND (reference sequence). Losses at the gene ends were 4 bases for V and 12 bases for J; bases not matched to a gene: 9. This CDR3 is built from 15 residues. The DNA of the CDR3 is TGTGCCAGTAGTAGAGGACTAGCGGGAGTTTTACGGCAGTTCTTC. It codes for CASSRGLAGVLRQFF. Full variable domain (outside the CDR3, taken from reference TRBV19 and TRBJ2-1): DGGITQSPKYLFRKEGQNVTLSCEQNLNHDAMYWYRQDPGQGLRLIYYSQIVNDFQKGDIAEGYSVSREKKESFPLTVTSAQKNPTAFYLCASSRGLAGVLRQFFGPGTRLTVL.

This rearrangement joins TRBV3-1 (or the pseudogene TRBV3-2) to TRBJ2-1, with 11 bases matching TRBD2. The trim removed 0 bases at V and 13 bases at J, leaving 11 bases unmatched. Germline V gives CDR1 LGHDT, CDR2 YNNKEL (reference sequence). The CDR3 extends over 16 amino acids. This chain's CDR3 is CASSQESLAGGLVQFF. CDR3 bases: TGTGCCAGCAGCCAAGAGAGCCTAGCGGGGGGCCTCGTTCAGTTCTTC.

The chain carries TRBV29-1 and TRBJ2-1; D is possibly TRBD2 (6 bases). Germline CDR1 is SQVTM and CDR2 is ANQGSEA. CDR3 length: 14 residues. V lost 4 bases, J lost 0 bases, and 10 bases lay in between. The CDR3 region is CSVVGGSSYNEQFF. DNA for the CDR3: TGCAGCGTTGTCGGAGGGAGCTCCTACAATGAGCAGTTCTTC.